These 25 T cell receptor beta chains came from one sample sequenced in a study of cytomegalovirus exposure and HLA in healthy donors. PCR used 60 Vbeta primers and 13 Jbeta primers. Profiled with immunoSEQ multiplex PCR; TCRdb holds only in-frame clones, not every one. Altogether 45,000 or so clones are present, 55% to 75% being singletons, with the ten largest covering approximately 3.5%. The sample taken for sequencing was PBMCs. All receptors derive from a woman aged 25 to 39 in good health and CMV-seronegative.

The chain carries TRBV30 and TRBJ2-2; TRBD1 aligns across 7 bases. The CDR3 spans 14 residues. The V segment lost 1 base and the J segment 5 bases; nucleotides outside the gene matches: 4. Germline-derived CDR1 and CDR2 are GTSNPN and SVGIG (reference sequence). The CDR3 loop is CAWSEGTETGELFF. The DNA of the CDR3 is TGTGCCTGGAGTGAAGGGACAGAAACCGGGGAGCTGTTTTTT. Full variable domain (remainder filled in from reference TRBV30 and TRBJ2-2): SQTIHQWPATLVQPVGSPLSLECTVEGTSNPNLYWYRQAAGRGLQLLFYSVGIGQISSEVPQNLSASRPQDRQFILSSKKLLLSDSGFYLCAWSEGTETGELFFGEGSRLTVL.

The V call is TRBV7-2, the J call TRBJ2-7, with TRBD2 as a possible D gene (5 bases). Germline loops: CDR1 SGHTA, CDR2 FQGNSA. CDR3 length equals 13 residues. The CDR3 DNA reads as TGTCCCCCCAAGCAGACTATAACCTACGAGCAGTACTTC. It specifies CPPKQTITYEQYF.

The chain joins TRBV7-8 to TRBJ2-1; tentatively, D is TRBD2 (5 bases). The CDR3 runs to 13 residues. The ends were cut back, 1 base at V and 9 bases at J, with 10 bases in the middle. Per the germline V gene, CDR1 is SGHVS and CDR2 is FQNEAQ. The CDR3 nucleotides are TGTGCCAGCAGCTTAGATGGGGAGAGTGAGCAGTTCTTC. This codes for CASSLDGESEQFF. The full variable domain, rest sourced from reference TRBV7-8 and TRBJ2-1, is GAGVSQSPRYKVAKRGQDVALRCDPISGHVSLFWYQQALGQGPEFLTYFQNEAQLDKSGLPSDRFFAERPEGSVSTLKIQRTQQEDSAVYLCASSLDGESEQFFGPGTRLTVL.

The V gene is TRBV5-1, the J gene TRBJ2-1, with 8 bases identical to TRBD2. Germline lookup yields CDR1 SGHRS and CDR2 YFSETQ. V gave up 2 bases and J gave up 9 bases; unmatched junction bases: 16. The CDR3 is 17 amino acids. CDR3 sequence reads: CASSFDGRASGGFEQFF. CDR3 bases: TGCGCCAGCAGCTTTGACGGGAGGGCCAGTGGTGGGTTTGAGCAGTTCTTC.

The J gene is TRBJ2-3, the V gene TRBV7-7; D ambiguous. Germline CDR1 SSHAT, CDR2 FNYEAQ (reference sequence). Between the trimmed V and J ends, which lost 1 base and 0 bases, there was a span of 8 bases. The CDR3 extends over 15 amino acids. The CDR3 spells CASSLGPGSTDTQYF. In DNA, the CDR3 is TGTGCCAGCAGCTTAGGGCCAGGTAGCACAGATACGCAGTATTTT.

V usage is TRBV7-8 and J usage is TRBJ2-7; D not certain. Per germline, CDR1 SGHVS and CDR2 FQNEAQ. Trimming pared 1 base from V and 5 bases from J, leaving 15 bases between. The CDR3 contains 15 residues. In DNA, the CDR3 is TGTGCCAGCAGCTTAGTGCTAGGATTTGAACACGAGCAGTACTTC. This codes for CASSLVLGFEHEQYF.

The CDR3 loop reads CAWSIASGLFEQYF. Here the CDR3 DNA reads TGTGCCTGGAGTATAGCTAGCGGATTATTCGAGCAGTACTTC. This chain uses TRBV30 with TRBJ2-7; 7 bases are a match to TRBD2. Trimming at V came to 2 bases and at J to 6 bases, leaving 10 bases not matched to a gene. The germline V gene has CDR1 GTSNPN and CDR2 SVGIG (reference sequence). CDR3 size: 14 residues.

The V gene is TRBV28, the J gene TRBJ2-5; D is uncertain. Trimming pared 4 bases from V and 3 bases from J, leaving 12 bases between. This CDR3 contains 14 residues. The germline gives CDR1 MDHEN, CDR2 SYDVKM. CDR3 sequence reads: CASSWAGWEETQYF. In DNA form, the CDR3 reads TGTGCCAGCAGTTGGGCAGGTTGGGAAGAGACCCAGTACTTC.

The chain employs TRBV6-6 and TRBJ2-1; 9 nucleotides agree with TRBD2. The V segment lost 2 bases and the J segment 2 bases; nucleotides outside the gene matches: 1. The CDR3 length is 15 residues. The germline V gene encodes CDR1 MNHNY and CDR2 SVGAGI (reference sequence). CDR3 DNA sequence: TGTGCCAGCAGTTACGCGGGGGGGGCCTACAATGAGCAGTTCTTC. Its translation is CASSYAGGAYNEQFF.

This clone was observed once. The chain combines TRBV18 with TRBJ1-1; the D gene is possibly TRBD1 (6 bases). The CDR3 contains 13 residues. CDR1 and CDR2 (germline): KGHSH, LQKENI. The germline V and J ends were trimmed by 3 bases and 6 bases, with 11 bases remaining between them. CDR3 in DNA: TGTGCCAGCTCACCTTACAGGGAACCTGAAGCTTTCTTT. As protein: CASSPYREPEAFF. The complete variable domain, with remaining parts taken from reference TRBV18 and TRBJ1-1, reads NAGVMQNPRHLVRRRGQEARLRCSPMKGHSHVYWYRQLPEEGLKFMVYLQKENIIDESGMPKERFSAEFPKEGPSILRIQQVVRGDSAAYFCASSPYREPEAFFGQGTRLTVV.

This clone has only a few counts. The chain uses TRBV6-5 and TRBJ2-1; D may be TRBD1 (5 bases). The V end was cut by 5 bases, the J end by 3 bases, with 8 bases between. The CDR3 runs to 13 residues. Per germline, CDR1 MNHEY and CDR2 SVGAGI. This CDR3 reads CASSPDSYNEQFF. As DNA, the CDR3 is TGTGCCAGCAGTCCTGACAGCTACAATGAGCAGTTCTTC.

V is TRBV10-3 and J is TRBJ2-7; 10 nucleotides match TRBD2. This CDR3 spans 15 amino acids. Germline trimming cut 10 bases from V and 6 bases from J; bases unmatched to any gene: 15. Germline V gene data show CDR1 as ENHRY and CDR2 as SYGVKD. The CDR3 bases are TGTGCCAGGAGGTCTAGCGGGAGCTTTCTCGGCGAGCAGTACTTC. This gives the protein CARRSSGSFLGEQYF.

CDR3 bases: TGTGCCAGTAGTTCGGACAAGGACTATGGCTACACCTTC. Translating it yields CASSSDKDYGYTF. The chain uses TRBV19 and TRBJ1-2; tentatively, D is TRBD1 (5 bases). Germline V gene data show CDR1 as LNHDA and CDR2 as SQIVND (reference sequence). The CDR3 extends over 13 amino acids. V was pared by 5 bases and J by 3 bases, with 10 bases between.

The rearrangement uses TRBV30 and TRBJ1-2; D gene uncertain. Germline V gives CDR1 GTSNPN, CDR2 SVGIG (reference sequence). V lost 0 bases and J lost 5, with 22 bases in between. The CDR3 is made up of 17 amino acids. CDR3 bases: TGTGCCTGGAGTGTACCCGGCGGAAGTCCATACGGGTATGGCTACACCTTC. Its translation: CAWSVPGGSPYGYGYTF.

The chain has TRBV6-5 and TRBJ2-1; 7 bases align to TRBD2. Germline CDR1 reads MNHEY; CDR2 reads SVGAGI. The CDR3 is 14 residues long. Losses at the gene ends were 6 bases for V and 7 bases for J; bases not matched to a gene: 9. CDR3 protein: CASRSIAGANEQFF. The CDR3 DNA reads TGTGCCAGCAGGTCAATAGCGGGTGCTAATGAGCAGTTCTTC.

J is TRBJ1-1 and V is TRBV6-5; possible D gene TRBD1, 5 bases. Germline V gene data show CDR1 as MNHEY and CDR2 as SVGAGI. Deletions cut 6 bases from V and 4 bases from J, with 18 bases between. The CDR3 is made up of 15 amino acids. The DNA of the CDR3 is TGTGCCAGCAGGGAGGGGATCCTAGGAGGCACTGAAGCTTTCTTT. Translating gives CASREGILGGTEAFF.

Only a few counts were recorded for this clone. The V and J genes are TRBV6-1 and TRBJ2-3, with D perhaps matching TRBD1 (7 bases). V was cut by 1 base and J by 8 bases, with 16 bases left in between. This CDR3 has 15 amino acids. Germline CDR1 is MNHNS and CDR2 is SASEGT. This chain's CDR3 is CASSEVRGLGGTQYF. The DNA for the CDR3 is TGTGCCAGCAGTGAAGTGAGGGGGCTGGGGGGTACGCAGTATTTT.

This clone was observed a few times. V is TRBV7-2 and J is TRBJ1-3; D gene ambiguous. The CDR3 spans 13 residues. The V gene lost 1 base and the J gene lost 2 bases, with 3 bases spanning the gap. Germline V CDR1 and CDR2: SGHTA, FQGNSA. CDR3 sequence: CASSLDTGNTIYF. CDR3 coding DNA: TGTGCCAGCAGCTTAGATACTGGAAACACCATATATTTT.

This clone has only a few counts. The rearrangement links TRBV4-1 to TRBJ2-3, with D tentatively TRBD1 (5 bases). The CDR3 sequence is 15 residues long. Between the trimmed V and J ends, which lost 3 bases and 2 bases, there was a span of 12 bases. From germline, CDR1 is MGHRA and CDR2 YSYEKL. In DNA form, the CDR3 reads TGCGCCAGCAGCCAGGACATTGACTTCACAGATACGCAGTATTTT. It translates to CASSQDIDFTDTQYF.

The chain carries TRBV7-7 and TRBJ2-2; 10 nucleotides line up with TRBD2. CDR1 is SSHAT and CDR2 is FNYEAQ in the germline V gene (reference sequence). The CDR3 length is 16 residues. The junction had 3 bases not matched to a gene; V was cut back by 5 bases and J by 0 bases. CDR3 loop: CASSKLAGSNTGELFF. The CDR3 DNA reads as TGTGCCAGCAGCAAACTAGCGGGGTCGAACACCGGGGAGCTGTTTTTT.

The V gene is TRBV19, the J gene TRBJ2-1; 7 bases line up with TRBD1. This CDR3 is built from 15 residues. V shed 5 bases and J 3 bases; nucleotides not matched to a gene: 7. The germline V gene encodes CDR1 LNHDA and CDR2 SQIVND (reference sequence). The DNA for the CDR3 is TGTGCCAGTAGTGTACAGGGGCCTATCTACAATGAGCAGTTCTTC. Translation: CASSVQGPIYNEQFF.

The chain uses TRBV5-1 and TRBJ2-3, with no clear D. The germline V and J ends were trimmed by 5 bases and 2 bases, with 3 bases remaining between them. The CDR3 is made up of 11 amino acids. Looked up from germline, CDR1 is SGHRS and CDR2 is YFSETQ. The CDR3 nucleotides read TGCGCCAGCAGTAACACAGATACGCAGTATTTT. As protein: CASSNTDTQYF.

This clone appeared a few times. The chain employs TRBV4-2 and TRBJ2-7, with a tentative D call TRBD2 (6 bases). Germline lookup yields CDR1 LGHNA and CDR2 YNFKEQ. Trimming cost V 0 bases and J 5 bases, with 26 bases left between them. This CDR3 is 19 amino acids long. Here the CDR3 DNA reads TGTGCCAGCAGCCAAGATTTCCTAGCGCTACCTACCAAGGGTGACGAGCAGTACTTC. As protein: CASSQDFLALPTKGDEQYF.

This chain uses TRBV15 with TRBJ2-7; TRBD1 matches 8 bases. There are 15 residues in the CDR3. Per germline, CDR1 LNHNV and CDR2 YYDKDF (reference sequence). V gave up 3 bases and J gave up 8 bases; unmatched junction bases: 12. The CDR3 region is CATSRGRQGSHQQYF. The CDR3 DNA is TGTGCCACCAGCAGGGGCAGACAGGGGTCCCACCAGCAGTACTTC.

V usage is TRBV4-1 and J usage is TRBJ1-3, with TRBD1 as a possible D gene (5 bases). V dropped 1 base and J dropped 0 bases, with 13 bases sitting between them. Germline lookup yields CDR1 MGHRA and CDR2 YSYEKL. This CDR3 has 17 residues. CDR3 sequence: CASSQVYRNSSGNTIYF. The CDR3 DNA is TGCGCCAGCAGCCAAGTTTACAGGAATTCCTCTGGAAACACCATATATTTT.